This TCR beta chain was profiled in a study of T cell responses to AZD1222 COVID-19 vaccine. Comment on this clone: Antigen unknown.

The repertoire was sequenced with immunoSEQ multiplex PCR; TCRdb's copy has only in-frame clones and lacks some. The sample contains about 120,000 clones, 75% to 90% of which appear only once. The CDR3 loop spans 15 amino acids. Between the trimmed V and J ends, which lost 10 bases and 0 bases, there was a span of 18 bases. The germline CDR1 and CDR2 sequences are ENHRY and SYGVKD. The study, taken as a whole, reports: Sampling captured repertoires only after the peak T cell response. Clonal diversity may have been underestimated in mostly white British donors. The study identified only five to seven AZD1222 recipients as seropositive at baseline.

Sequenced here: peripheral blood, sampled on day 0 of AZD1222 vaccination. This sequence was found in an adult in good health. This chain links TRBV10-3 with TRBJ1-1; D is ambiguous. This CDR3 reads CATSGTAGLNTEAFF. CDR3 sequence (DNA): TGTGCCACCTCGGGAACAGCGGGATTGAACACTGAAGCTTTCTTT.